This T cell receptor beta chain was sequenced during a study of blood T cell repertoires in COVID-19. Study summary: The samples span acute and convalescent COVID-19 from the United States, Italy and Spain. PBMCs, B-cell-depleted T cells, or T cells were the source of the cDNA or gDNA that made up the material.

Authors' analysis steps: Reference gene primer amplification in the assay estimated nucleated cell counts. Using immunoSEQ multiplex PCR, the repertoire was profiled, and TCRdb retains in-frame clones only, with some absent. The V and J calls and the clone size are those of that table, but D and trimming were determined from the DNA. The repertoire holds over 50,000 clones, with about 91% as singletons. Germline CDR1 and CDR2: MNHEY and SMNVEV (reference sequence). This CDR3 has 16 amino acids. J gave up 2 bases and V 5 bases, and 8 bases lay outside the gene matches. This chain links TRBV27 with TRBJ2-7; TRBD2 matches 11 bases. The TCR sequence derives from a man aged 50 to 59 with active COVID-19. Sequencing input: peripheral blood. CDR3 nucleotides: TGTGCCAGCAGTCCCACGGGACTAGCGGTAACCTACGAGCAGTACTTC. Encoded protein: CASSPTGLAVTYEQYF.